This is a list of T cell receptor beta chains from one sample in a study of response to subunit inactivated influenza vaccine. TCRdb passed the RT-PCR reads through MiXCR, listing each CDR3 protein once. The sample records approximately 700,000 distinct CDR3 sequences, approximately 14% being singletons. Here the sequenced sample was PBMCs from blood, taken 12 days after vaccination. The receptors here all came from a man aged 45-65 years who received an inactivated influenza vaccine. The CDR3 runs from the conserved cysteine through the conserved F or W. The D gene is left open where the match is weak. Only part of the rows carry a size: once, few, many, or a class if the clone is expanded.

D	length	size	J	V	CDR3	DNA
TRBD2	16	-	TRBJ2-3	TRBV5-1	CASSRGLAGLADTQYF	TGCGCCAGCAGCCGCGGACTAGCGGGGTTAGCAGATACGCAGTATTTT
-	16	-	TRBJ2-5	TRBV4-1	CASSQEGATSQETQYF	TGCGCCAGCAGCCAAGAGGGGGCTACGTCCCAAGAGACCCAGTACTTC
-	15	-	TRBJ1-6	TRBV5-1	CASSLTGRVNSPLHF	TGCGCCAGCAGCTTGACAGGGCGTGTTAATTCACCCCTCCACTTT
-	15	few	TRBJ1-2	TRBV3-1	CASSQDQPTYGGYTF	TGTGCCAGCAGCCAAGATCAGCCCACCTACGGGGGCTACACCTTC
-	11	few	TRBJ2-3	TRBV20-1	CSADGETSQYF	TGCAGTGCCGATGGGGAAACTTCGCAGTATTTT
-	16	few	TRBJ2-2	TRBV5-5	CASSLTSPWGTGELFF	TGTGCCAGCAGCTTAACTAGCCCTTGGGGCACCGGGGAGCTGTTTTTT
-	14	-	TRBJ2-3	TRBV5-1	CASSRRIGPDTQYF	TGCGCCAGCAGCCGGAGGATAGGCCCAGATACGCAGTATTTT
-	15	few	TRBJ2-3	TRBV6-5	CASSWTRVSTDTQYF	TGTGCCAGCAGTTGGACCAGGGTGAGCACAGATACGCAGTATTTT
TRBD1	15	-	TRBJ1-1	TRBV28	CASSSGQAAGTEAFF	TGTGCCAGCAGCTCGGGACAGGCGGCCGGCACTGAAGCTTTCTTT
TRBD2	17	many	TRBJ2-1	TRBV20-1	CSARDPLLAGDGDEQFF	TGCAGTGCTAGAGATCCTCTACTAGCGGGAGATGGCGATGAGCAGTTCTTC
-	11	-	TRBJ2-7	TRBV10-3	CAISASGEQYF	TGTGCCATCAGTGCGTCTGGGGAGCAGTACTTC
TRBD1	15	-	TRBJ1-6	TRBV6-1	CASSQGTGGGSPLHF	TGTGCCAGCAGCCAAGGGACAGGGGGTGGTTCACCCCTCCACTTT
-	12	many	TRBJ1-1	TRBV12-3/TRBV12-4	CASSFGNTEAFF	TGTGCCAGCAGTTTTGGGAACACTGAAGCTTTCTTT
TRBD1	19	-	TRBJ2-1	TRBV5-1	CASSLATFDRGRWTLEQFF	TGCGCCAGCAGCTTGGCCACGTTTGACAGGGGGCGATGGACACTGGAGCAGTTCTTC
TRBD1	15	few	TRBJ2-2	TRBV28	CASREQGRNTGELFF	TGTGCCAGCAGGGAACAGGGGCGGAACACCGGGGAGCTGTTTTTT
-	19	-	TRBJ2-1	TRBV11-1	CASSARPRVPLYSYNEQFF	TGTGCCAGCAGCGCAAGGCCGCGGGTACCCTTATACTCCTACAATGAGCAGTTCTTC
TRBD1	15	-	TRBJ1-1	TRBV5-1	CASSLAGQGVTEAFF	TGCGCCAGCAGCTTGGCGGGACAGGGGGTAACTGAAGCTTTCTTT
TRBD1	15	-	TRBJ2-7	TRBV20-1	CCATRQGEVGYEQYF	TGCTGTGCTACCCGACAGGGGGAGGTAGGCTACGAGCAGTACTTC
-	15	-	TRBJ1-6	TRBV5-4	CASSSGGAYNSPLHF	TGTGCCAGCAGCTCCGGGGGGGCATATAATTCACCCCTCCACTTT
TRBD2	16	-	TRBJ2-7	TRBV4-3	CASSQSGLAGVNEQYF	TGCGCCAGCAGCCAGTCGGGACTAGCGGGAGTTAACGAGCAGTACTTC
-	15	many	TRBJ2-2	TRBV7-9	CASSLYARNTGELFF	TGTGCCAGCAGCTTATATGCTAGGAACACCGGGGAGCTGTTTTTT
-	15	-	TRBJ2-3	TRBV3-1	CASSLLLGTTDTQYF	TGTGCCAGCAGTCTTCTTTTGGGGACCACAGATACGCAGTATTTT
-	16	few	TRBJ2-1	TRBV27	CASSLSVRNKLNEQFF	TGTGCCAGCAGTTTATCCGTTAGGAACAAACTTAATGAGCAGTTCTTC
-	12	many	TRBJ2-7	TRBV3-1	CASSPRPYEQYF	TGTGCCAGCAGTCCTCGTCCCTACGAGCAGTACTTC
-	14	-	TRBJ2-7	TRBV6-5	CASSYDSRARGMNF	TGTGCCAGCAGTTATGATTCACGTGCAAGGGGAATGAACTTC
-	12	-	TRBJ2-5	TRBV20-1	CSAPRPGETQYF	TGCAGTGCCCCCCGGCCGGGGGAGACCCAGTACTTC
-	17	few	TRBJ2-5	TRBV24-1	CATSDGLGQLGGETQYF	TGTGCCACCAGTGATGGTCTAGGCCAACTTGGAGGCGAGACCCAGTACTTC
-	15	-	TRBJ1-2	TRBV3-1	CASSQEFGGSGGYTF	TGTGCCAGCAGCCAAGAATTCGGGGGAAGCGGTGGCTACACCTTC
-	12	few	TRBJ2-7	TRBV20-1	CSAGRAGYEQYF	TGCAGTGCTGGGCGGGCCGGCTACGAGCAGTACTTC
TRBD2	15	-	TRBJ2-3	TRBV20-1	CSASEASGSTDTQYF	TGCAGTGCTTCAGAGGCTAGCGGGAGCACAGATACGCAGTATTTT
-	12	-	TRBJ2-2	TRBV6-2/TRBV6-3	CASSGHPGELFF	TGTGCCAGCTCGGGACACCCCGGGGAGCTGTTTTTT
TRBD1	15	few	TRBJ1-6	TRBV5-6	CASSSAGTGDSPLHF	TGTGCCAGCAGCTCCGCCGGGACAGGGGATTCACCCCTCCACTTT
-	14	-	TRBJ2-1	TRBV10-2	CASAPAGGYNEQFF	TGCGCCAGCGCCCCAGCGGGCGGTTACAATGAGCAGTTCTTC
TRBD1	16	-	TRBJ2-1	TRBV11-2	CASSSYRGITYNEQFF	TGTGCCAGCAGCTCGTACAGGGGGATAACCTACAATGAGCAGTTCTTC
TRBD1	14	few	TRBJ2-2	TRBV2	CASGTGSNTGELFF	TGTGCCAGCGGGACAGGGAGTAACACCGGGGAGCTGTTTTTT
-	13	-	TRBJ2-3	TRBV5-1	CASSFVTGDTQYF	TGCGCCAGCAGCTTTGTAACTGGGGATACGCAGTATTTT